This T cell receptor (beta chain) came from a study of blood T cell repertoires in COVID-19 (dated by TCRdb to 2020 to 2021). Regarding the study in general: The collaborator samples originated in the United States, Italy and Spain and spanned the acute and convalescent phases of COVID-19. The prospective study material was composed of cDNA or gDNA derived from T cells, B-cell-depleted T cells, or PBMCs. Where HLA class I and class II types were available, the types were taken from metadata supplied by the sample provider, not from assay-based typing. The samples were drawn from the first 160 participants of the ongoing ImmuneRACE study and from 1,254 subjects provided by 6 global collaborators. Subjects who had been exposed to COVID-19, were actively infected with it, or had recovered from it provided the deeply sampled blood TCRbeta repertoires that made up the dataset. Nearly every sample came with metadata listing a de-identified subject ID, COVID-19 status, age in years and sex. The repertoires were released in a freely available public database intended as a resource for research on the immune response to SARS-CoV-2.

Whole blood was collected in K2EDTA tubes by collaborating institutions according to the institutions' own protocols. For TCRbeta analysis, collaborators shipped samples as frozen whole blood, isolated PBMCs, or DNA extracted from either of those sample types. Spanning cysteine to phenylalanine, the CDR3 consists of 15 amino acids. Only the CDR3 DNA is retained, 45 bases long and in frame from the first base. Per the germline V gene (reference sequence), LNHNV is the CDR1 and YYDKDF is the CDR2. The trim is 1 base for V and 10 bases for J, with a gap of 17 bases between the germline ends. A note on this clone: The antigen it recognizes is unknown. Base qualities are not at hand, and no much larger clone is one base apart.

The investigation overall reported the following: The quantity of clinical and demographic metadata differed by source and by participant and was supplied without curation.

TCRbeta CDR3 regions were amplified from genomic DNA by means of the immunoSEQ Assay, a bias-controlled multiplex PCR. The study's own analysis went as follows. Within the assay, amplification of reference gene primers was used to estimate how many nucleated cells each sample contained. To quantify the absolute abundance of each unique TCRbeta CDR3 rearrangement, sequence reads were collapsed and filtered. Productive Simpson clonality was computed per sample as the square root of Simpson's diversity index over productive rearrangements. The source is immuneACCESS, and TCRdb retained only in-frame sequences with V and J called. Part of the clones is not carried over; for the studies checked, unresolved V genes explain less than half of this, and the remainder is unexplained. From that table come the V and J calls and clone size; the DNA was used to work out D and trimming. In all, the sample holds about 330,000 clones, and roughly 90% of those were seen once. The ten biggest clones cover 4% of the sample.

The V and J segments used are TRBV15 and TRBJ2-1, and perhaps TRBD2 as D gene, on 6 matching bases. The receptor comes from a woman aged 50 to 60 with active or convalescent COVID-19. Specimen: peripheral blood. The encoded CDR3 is CATSRVLALAREQFF. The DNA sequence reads TGTGCCACCAGCAGAGTACTAGCCCTAGCAAGGGAGCAGTTCTTC.